A single sample is the source of the 12 T cell receptor beta chains below, sequenced in a study of shared clonotypes between healthy human individuals. TCRdb's table, derived via immunoSEQ multiplex PCR, lists solely in-frame clones and lacks some. In the table there are some 1,600,000 clones, 98% of which are singletons. Sample: naive CD4+ T cells sorted from blood. Subset defined: CD45RA+ positively selected. These receptors were obtained from a man younger than 40 in good health.

The gene calls are TRBV6-5 and TRBJ1-2; maybe TRBD1 (5 bases). This CDR3 is 13 amino acids long. V dropped 2 bases and J dropped 7 bases, with 11 bases sitting between them. The V gene's germline CDR1 is MNHEY and CDR2 SVGAGI. The chain's CDR3 is CASSYEGKGGYTF. In nucleotides, the CDR3 is TGTGCCAGCAGTTACGAGGGGAAAGGTGGCTACACCTTC.

This clone was seen just once. The chain joins TRBV29-1 to TRBJ2-5; no clear D gene. There are 12 residues in the CDR3. The V gene lost 3 bases and the J gene lost 1 base, with 6 bases spanning the gap. Looked up from germline, CDR1 is SQVTM and CDR2 is ANQGSEA. CDR3 region: CSVDKGQETQYF. The CDR3 DNA sequence: TGCAGCGTTGACAAGGGCCAAGAGACCCAGTACTTC.

The chain uses TRBV7-8 and TRBJ2-1; 10 bases fit TRBD2. This CDR3 is 15 amino acids long. Germline lookup yields CDR1 SGHVS and CDR2 FQNEAQ. Germline trimming cut 2 bases from V and 10 bases from J; bases unmatched to any gene: 8. DNA of the CDR3: TGTGCCAGCAGCTTATCCCTAGCGGGAGTGAGGGAGCAGTTCTTC. Translating gives CASSLSLAGVREQFF.

The J gene is TRBJ2-7, the V gene TRBV29-1; 7 bases are a match to TRBD1. This CDR3 is 12 amino acids long. The germline gives CDR1 SQVTM, CDR2 ANQGSEA. The ends lost 6 bases at V and 2 bases at J; junction bases unmatched: 4. As DNA, the CDR3 is TGCAGCGTGGGGACAGTCCCCTACGAGCAGTACTTC. Its translation: CSVGTVPYEQYF.

The V and J genes are TRBV2 and TRBJ2-7, with 12 bases that match TRBD1. The CDR3 consists of 15 residues. Trimming at V came to 5 bases and at J to 6 bases, leaving 8 bases not matched to a gene. From germline, CDR1 is SNHLY and CDR2 FYNNEI. CDR3 protein: CASSSAGQGAGEQYF. The CDR3 DNA reads TGTGCCAGCAGTTCTGCGGGACAGGGGGCCGGCGAGCAGTACTTC.

This rearrangement joins TRBV6-1 to TRBJ1-5; D gene uncertain. From germline, CDR1 is MNHNS and CDR2 SASEGT. The V gene lost 8 bases and the J gene lost 5 bases, with 10 bases spanning the gap. The CDR3 is 12 amino acids. As DNA, the CDR3 is TGTGCCAGCGGGCGAGAGCATCAGCCCCAGCATTTT. It codes for CASGREHQPQHF.

The chain links TRBV5-4 to TRBJ2-7; 7 bases map to TRBD2. CDR1 SGHNT and CDR2 YYREEE come from the germline V gene (reference sequence). The length of the CDR3 is 17 residues. Trimming took 3 bases from V and 0 from J; bases not matched to a gene: 12. The CDR3 is CASSYMTGGPSSYEQYF. Here the CDR3 DNA reads TGTGCCAGCAGCTACATGACGGGAGGACCCTCCTCCTACGAGCAGTACTTC. Filled out from reference TRBV5-4 and TRBJ2-7, the complete variable domain reads ETGVTQSPTHLIKTRGQQVTLRCSSQSGHNTVSWYQQALGQGPQFIFQYYREEENGRGNFPPRFSGLQFPNYSSELNVNALELDDSALYLCASSYMTGGPSSYEQYFGPGTRLTVT.

As for this clone: Other nucleotide sequences in the sample specify the same CDR3. This rearrangement joins TRBV4-2 to TRBJ2-7; D possibly uses TRBD1 or TRBD2 (5 bases each). The CDR3 has 12 residues. The V end lost 1 base, the J end lost 4 bases, and 5 bases lay between the germline ends. From germline, CDR1 is LGHNA and CDR2 YNFKEQ. The CDR3 is CASSQGGYEQYF. The CDR3 nucleotides read TGTGCCAGCAGCCAAGGGGGGTACGAGCAGTACTTC.

The J gene is TRBJ2-3, the V gene TRBV7-6; 7 nucleotides align to TRBD2. Germline values: CDR1 SGHVS, CDR2 FNYEAQ. The CDR3 loop spans 16 amino acids. V lost 6 bases, J lost 4 bases, and 13 bases stayed unmatched. The CDR3 DNA follows: TGTGCCAGCAGTCCCCCGCGGGGAGGGACCCCAGATACGCAGTATTTT. Protein sequence: CASSPPRGGTPDTQYF.

The chain uses TRBV4-1 and TRBJ2-1; 8 bases map to TRBD2. CDR1 and CDR2 (germline): MGHRA, YSYEKL. The junction had 3 bases not matched to a gene; V was cut back by 0 bases and J by 2 bases. This CDR3 has 16 residues. The CDR3 DNA sequence: TGCGCCAGCAGCCAAGAAGGACTAGCAGCCTACAATGAGCAGTTCTTC. As protein: CASSQEGLAAYNEQFF.

The chain carries TRBV6-1 and TRBJ1-1, with D unresolved. The CDR3 runs 14 residues. V was trimmed by 5 bases and J by 4 bases, leaving 14 bases between them. The germline V gene encodes CDR1 MNHNS and CDR2 SASEGT. CDR3 coding DNA: TGTGCCAGCAGTCGAACGGAGCGGGGCACTGAAGCTTTCTTT. It translates to CASSRTERGTEAFF.

The chain links TRBV28 to TRBJ1-1, with D uncertain. CDR1 and CDR2 (germline): MDHEN, SYDVKM. V shed 5 bases and J shed 5 bases, with 9 bases lying between them. The CDR3 covers 12 residues. The CDR3 sequence: CASSPLVTEAFF. The DNA for the CDR3 is TGTGCCAGCAGTCCCTTGGTAACTGAAGCTTTCTTT.